The clone carrying this T cell receptor beta chain was observed many times. This specimen comes from a study of blood T cells in healthy people across ages. Then a second PCR, running about 6 to 12 cycles, was carried out with a sample-barcoded 5' primer and a J-beta primer mix. TCRdb called the 5' RACE reads again in MiXCR, with one record for every CDR3 protein. The sample shows just under 900,000 distinct CDR3 sequences, more than 25% of them seen only once. Sample donors were healthy Caucasian individuals that came from Russia, aged about 6 to 100. This CDR3 is 15 amino acids long. Germline CDR1 DFQATT, CDR2 SNEGSKA (reference sequence). Trimming cost V 2 bases and J 0 bases, with 11 bases left between them.

The TCR sequence derives from a woman of 80 years or more in good health. Specimen: blood. This chain joins TRBV20-1 and TRBJ2-1; a possible D gene is TRBD2 (5 bases). The CDR3 region is CSARRTANSYNEQFF. CDR3 bases: TGCAGTGCTAGAAGGACTGCCAACTCCTACAATGAGCAGTTCTTC.